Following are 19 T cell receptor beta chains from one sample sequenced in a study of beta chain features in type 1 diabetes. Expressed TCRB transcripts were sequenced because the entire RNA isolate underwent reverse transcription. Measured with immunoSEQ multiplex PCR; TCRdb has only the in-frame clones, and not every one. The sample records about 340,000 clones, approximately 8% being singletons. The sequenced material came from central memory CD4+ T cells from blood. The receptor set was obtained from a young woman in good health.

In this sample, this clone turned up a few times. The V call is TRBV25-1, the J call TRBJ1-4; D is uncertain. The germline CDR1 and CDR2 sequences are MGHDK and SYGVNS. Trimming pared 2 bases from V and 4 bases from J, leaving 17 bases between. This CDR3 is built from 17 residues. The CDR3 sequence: CASSERGRGFSNEKLFF. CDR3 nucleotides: TGTGCCAGCAGTGAACGGGGTCGTGGGTTTAGTAATGAAAAACTGTTTTTT.

The CDR3 DNA is TGTGCCAGCAGTTTATCGGCAGGGCTGAACACTGAAGCTTTCTTT. Protein sequence: CASSLSAGLNTEAFF. The V and J genes are TRBV27 and TRBJ1-1; TRBD1 is a possible D gene (5 bases). The CDR3 runs 15 residues. V shed 0 bases and J shed 0 bases, with 8 bases lying between them. Germline V lookup: CDR1 MNHEY, CDR2 SMNVEV (reference sequence).

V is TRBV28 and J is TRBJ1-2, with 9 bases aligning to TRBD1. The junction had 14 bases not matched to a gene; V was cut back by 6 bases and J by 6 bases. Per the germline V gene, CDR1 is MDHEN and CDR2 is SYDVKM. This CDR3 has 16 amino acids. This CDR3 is CASSAYPGTGSNGYTF. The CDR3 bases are TGTGCCAGCAGCGCCTACCCCGGGACAGGGTCGAATGGCTACACCTTC.

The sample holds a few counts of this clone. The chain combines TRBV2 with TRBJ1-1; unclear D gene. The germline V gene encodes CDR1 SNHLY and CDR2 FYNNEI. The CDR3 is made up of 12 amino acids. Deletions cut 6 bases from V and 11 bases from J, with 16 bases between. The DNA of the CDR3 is TGTGCCAGCAGCCTCGTGGAGGGTAGGGCTTTCTTT. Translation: CASSLVEGRAFF.

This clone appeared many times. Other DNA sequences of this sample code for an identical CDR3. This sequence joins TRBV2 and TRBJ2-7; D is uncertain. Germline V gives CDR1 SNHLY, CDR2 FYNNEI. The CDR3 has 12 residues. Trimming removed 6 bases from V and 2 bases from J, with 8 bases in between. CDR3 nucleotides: TGTGCCAGCAGAAGCAGACCCTACGAGCAGTACTTC. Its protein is CASRSRPYEQYF.

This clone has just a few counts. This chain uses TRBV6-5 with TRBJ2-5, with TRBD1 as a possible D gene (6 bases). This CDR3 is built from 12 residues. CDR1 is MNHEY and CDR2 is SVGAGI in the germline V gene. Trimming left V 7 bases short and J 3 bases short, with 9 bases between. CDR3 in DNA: TGTGCCAGCACCCACAGGGAAGAGACCCAGTACTTC. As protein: CASTHREETQYF.

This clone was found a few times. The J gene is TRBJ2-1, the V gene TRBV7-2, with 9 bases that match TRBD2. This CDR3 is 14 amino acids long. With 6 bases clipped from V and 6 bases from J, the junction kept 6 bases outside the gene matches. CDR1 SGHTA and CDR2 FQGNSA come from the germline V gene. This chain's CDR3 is CASSDTSGSNEQFF. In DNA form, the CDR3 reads TGTGCCAGCAGTGATACTAGCGGGTCCAATGAGCAGTTCTTC.

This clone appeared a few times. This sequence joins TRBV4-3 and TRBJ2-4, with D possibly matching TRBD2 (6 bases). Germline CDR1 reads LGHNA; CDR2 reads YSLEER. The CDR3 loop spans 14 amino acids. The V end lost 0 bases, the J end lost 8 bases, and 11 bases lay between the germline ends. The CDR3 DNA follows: TGCGCCAGCAGCCAAGAGACCGGGAGATACATTCAGTACTTC. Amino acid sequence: CASSQETGRYIQYF.

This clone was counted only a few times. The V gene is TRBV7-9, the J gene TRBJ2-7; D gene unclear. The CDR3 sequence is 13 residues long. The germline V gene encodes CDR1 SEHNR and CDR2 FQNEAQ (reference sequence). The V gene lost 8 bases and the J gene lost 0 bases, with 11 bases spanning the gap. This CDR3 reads CASHGANSYEQYF. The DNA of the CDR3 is TGTGCCAGCCACGGAGCGAACTCCTACGAGCAGTACTTC.

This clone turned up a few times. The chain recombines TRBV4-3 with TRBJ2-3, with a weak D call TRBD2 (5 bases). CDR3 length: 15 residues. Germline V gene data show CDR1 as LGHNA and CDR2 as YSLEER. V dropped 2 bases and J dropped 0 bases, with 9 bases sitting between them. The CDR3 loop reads CASSQSQRSTDTQYF. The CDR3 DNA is TGCGCCAGCAGCCAATCTCAGCGGAGCACAGATACGCAGTATTTT.

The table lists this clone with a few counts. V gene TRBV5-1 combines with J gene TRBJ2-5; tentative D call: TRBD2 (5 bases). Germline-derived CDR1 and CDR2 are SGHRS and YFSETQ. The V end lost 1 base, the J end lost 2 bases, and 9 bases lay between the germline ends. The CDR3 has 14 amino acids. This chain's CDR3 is CASSLLSGQETQYF. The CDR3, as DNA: TGCGCCAGCAGCTTGCTCTCGGGGCAAGAGACCCAGTACTTC.

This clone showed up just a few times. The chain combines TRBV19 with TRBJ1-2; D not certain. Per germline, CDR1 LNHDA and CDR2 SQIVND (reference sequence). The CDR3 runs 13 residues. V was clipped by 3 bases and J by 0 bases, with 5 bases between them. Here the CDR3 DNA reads TGTGCCAGTAGTATCGGCACTAACTATGGCTACACCTTC. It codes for CASSIGTNYGYTF.

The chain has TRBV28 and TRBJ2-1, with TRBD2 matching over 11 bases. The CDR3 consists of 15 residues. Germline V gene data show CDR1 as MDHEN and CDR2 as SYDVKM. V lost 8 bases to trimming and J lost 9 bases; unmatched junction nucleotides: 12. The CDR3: CASVGTSGSLVEQFF. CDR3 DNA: TGTGCCAGCGTAGGAACTAGCGGGAGTCTCGTTGAGCAGTTCTTC.

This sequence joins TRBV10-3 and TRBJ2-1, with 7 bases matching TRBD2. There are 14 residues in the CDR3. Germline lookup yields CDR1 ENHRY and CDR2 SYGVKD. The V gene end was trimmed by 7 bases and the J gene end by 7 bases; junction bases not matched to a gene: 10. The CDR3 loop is CAITLGGSMNEQFF. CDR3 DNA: TGTGCCATCACTCTTGGCGGGAGTATGAATGAGCAGTTCTTC.

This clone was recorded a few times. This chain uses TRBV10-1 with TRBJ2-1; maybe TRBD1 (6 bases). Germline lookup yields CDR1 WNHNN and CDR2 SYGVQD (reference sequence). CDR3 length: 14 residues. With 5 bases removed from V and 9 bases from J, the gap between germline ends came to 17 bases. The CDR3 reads CASSQGMKGGEQFF. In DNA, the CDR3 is TGCGCCAGCAGTCAAGGAATGAAAGGGGGTGAGCAGTTCTTC.

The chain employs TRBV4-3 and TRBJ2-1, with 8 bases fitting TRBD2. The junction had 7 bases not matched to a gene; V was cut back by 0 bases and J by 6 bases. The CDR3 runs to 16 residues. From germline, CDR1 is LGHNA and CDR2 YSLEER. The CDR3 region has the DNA TGCGCCAGCAGCCAAGATTTTGAGCGGGAGCTCAATGAGCAGTTCTTC. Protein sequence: CASSQDFERELNEQFF.

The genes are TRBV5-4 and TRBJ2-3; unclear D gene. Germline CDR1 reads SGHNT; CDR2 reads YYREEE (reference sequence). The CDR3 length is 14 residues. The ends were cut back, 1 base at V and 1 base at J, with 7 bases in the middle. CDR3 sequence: CASSLSRGTDTQYF. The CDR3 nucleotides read TGTGCCAGCAGCTTGTCCAGAGGCACAGATACGCAGTATTTT. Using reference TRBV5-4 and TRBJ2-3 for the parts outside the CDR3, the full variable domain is ETGVTQSPTHLIKTRGQQVTLRCSSQSGHNTVSWYQQALGQGPQFIFQYYREEENGRGNFPPRFSGLQFPNYSSELNVNALELDDSALYLCASSLSRGTDTQYFGPGTRLTVL.

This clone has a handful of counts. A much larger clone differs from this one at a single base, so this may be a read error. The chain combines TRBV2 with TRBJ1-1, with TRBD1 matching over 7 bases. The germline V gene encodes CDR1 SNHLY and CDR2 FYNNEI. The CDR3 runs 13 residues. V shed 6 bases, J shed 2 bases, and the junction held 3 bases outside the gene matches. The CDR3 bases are TGTGCCAGCAGCCGGGACAGCAACACTGAAGCTTTCTTT. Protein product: CASSRDSNTEAFF. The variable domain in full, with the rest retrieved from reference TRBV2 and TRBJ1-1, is EPEVTQTPSHQVTQMGQEVILRCVPISNHLYFYWYRQILGQKVEFLVSFYNNEISEKSEIFDDQFSVERPDGSNFTLKIRSTKLEDSAMYFCASSRDSNTEAFFGQGTRLTVV.

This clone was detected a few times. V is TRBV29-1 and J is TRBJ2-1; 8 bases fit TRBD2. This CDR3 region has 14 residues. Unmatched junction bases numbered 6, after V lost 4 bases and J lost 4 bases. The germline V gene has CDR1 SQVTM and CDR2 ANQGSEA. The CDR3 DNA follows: TGCAGCGTTGTCGTCCTAGCGGGTTACAATGAGCAGTTCTTC. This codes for CSVVVLAGYNEQFF.